This record concerns one T cell receptor (beta chain) sequence. Its antigen remains unidentified. At one of its ends the junction is not consistent with the germline gene, which may arise from a read error. The entry originates in a study of cytomegalovirus exposure and HLA in healthy donors. Study-level findings and limits: Immune exposure was documented only through CMV serostatus. In most subjects, TCR beta sequences reportedly gave accurate predictions of HLA-A and HLA-B alleles. Later on, a genetic analysis was performed. It linked a missense variant in DCLRE1C with V- and J-gene trimming of TCR beta.

PCR used 60 Vbeta primers and 13 Jbeta primers. The data were produced by immunoSEQ multiplex PCR, yet TCRdb's version contains in-frame clones alone and is incomplete. The table lists around 180,000 clones, around 82% of them singletons. The sequence came from a man between 18 and 29 years old in good health and CMV-seronegative. Sequencing was performed on PBMCs.

CDR3 region: CASSYLKVASGGAGHF. DNA for the CDR3: TGTGCCAGCAGTTACCTTAAAGTGGCTAGCGGGGGGGCCGGGCACTTC. This chain joins TRBV6-5 and TRBJ2-5, with 12 bases lining up with TRBD2. Germline CDR1 is MNHEY and CDR2 is SVGAGI. CDR3 length equals 16 residues.